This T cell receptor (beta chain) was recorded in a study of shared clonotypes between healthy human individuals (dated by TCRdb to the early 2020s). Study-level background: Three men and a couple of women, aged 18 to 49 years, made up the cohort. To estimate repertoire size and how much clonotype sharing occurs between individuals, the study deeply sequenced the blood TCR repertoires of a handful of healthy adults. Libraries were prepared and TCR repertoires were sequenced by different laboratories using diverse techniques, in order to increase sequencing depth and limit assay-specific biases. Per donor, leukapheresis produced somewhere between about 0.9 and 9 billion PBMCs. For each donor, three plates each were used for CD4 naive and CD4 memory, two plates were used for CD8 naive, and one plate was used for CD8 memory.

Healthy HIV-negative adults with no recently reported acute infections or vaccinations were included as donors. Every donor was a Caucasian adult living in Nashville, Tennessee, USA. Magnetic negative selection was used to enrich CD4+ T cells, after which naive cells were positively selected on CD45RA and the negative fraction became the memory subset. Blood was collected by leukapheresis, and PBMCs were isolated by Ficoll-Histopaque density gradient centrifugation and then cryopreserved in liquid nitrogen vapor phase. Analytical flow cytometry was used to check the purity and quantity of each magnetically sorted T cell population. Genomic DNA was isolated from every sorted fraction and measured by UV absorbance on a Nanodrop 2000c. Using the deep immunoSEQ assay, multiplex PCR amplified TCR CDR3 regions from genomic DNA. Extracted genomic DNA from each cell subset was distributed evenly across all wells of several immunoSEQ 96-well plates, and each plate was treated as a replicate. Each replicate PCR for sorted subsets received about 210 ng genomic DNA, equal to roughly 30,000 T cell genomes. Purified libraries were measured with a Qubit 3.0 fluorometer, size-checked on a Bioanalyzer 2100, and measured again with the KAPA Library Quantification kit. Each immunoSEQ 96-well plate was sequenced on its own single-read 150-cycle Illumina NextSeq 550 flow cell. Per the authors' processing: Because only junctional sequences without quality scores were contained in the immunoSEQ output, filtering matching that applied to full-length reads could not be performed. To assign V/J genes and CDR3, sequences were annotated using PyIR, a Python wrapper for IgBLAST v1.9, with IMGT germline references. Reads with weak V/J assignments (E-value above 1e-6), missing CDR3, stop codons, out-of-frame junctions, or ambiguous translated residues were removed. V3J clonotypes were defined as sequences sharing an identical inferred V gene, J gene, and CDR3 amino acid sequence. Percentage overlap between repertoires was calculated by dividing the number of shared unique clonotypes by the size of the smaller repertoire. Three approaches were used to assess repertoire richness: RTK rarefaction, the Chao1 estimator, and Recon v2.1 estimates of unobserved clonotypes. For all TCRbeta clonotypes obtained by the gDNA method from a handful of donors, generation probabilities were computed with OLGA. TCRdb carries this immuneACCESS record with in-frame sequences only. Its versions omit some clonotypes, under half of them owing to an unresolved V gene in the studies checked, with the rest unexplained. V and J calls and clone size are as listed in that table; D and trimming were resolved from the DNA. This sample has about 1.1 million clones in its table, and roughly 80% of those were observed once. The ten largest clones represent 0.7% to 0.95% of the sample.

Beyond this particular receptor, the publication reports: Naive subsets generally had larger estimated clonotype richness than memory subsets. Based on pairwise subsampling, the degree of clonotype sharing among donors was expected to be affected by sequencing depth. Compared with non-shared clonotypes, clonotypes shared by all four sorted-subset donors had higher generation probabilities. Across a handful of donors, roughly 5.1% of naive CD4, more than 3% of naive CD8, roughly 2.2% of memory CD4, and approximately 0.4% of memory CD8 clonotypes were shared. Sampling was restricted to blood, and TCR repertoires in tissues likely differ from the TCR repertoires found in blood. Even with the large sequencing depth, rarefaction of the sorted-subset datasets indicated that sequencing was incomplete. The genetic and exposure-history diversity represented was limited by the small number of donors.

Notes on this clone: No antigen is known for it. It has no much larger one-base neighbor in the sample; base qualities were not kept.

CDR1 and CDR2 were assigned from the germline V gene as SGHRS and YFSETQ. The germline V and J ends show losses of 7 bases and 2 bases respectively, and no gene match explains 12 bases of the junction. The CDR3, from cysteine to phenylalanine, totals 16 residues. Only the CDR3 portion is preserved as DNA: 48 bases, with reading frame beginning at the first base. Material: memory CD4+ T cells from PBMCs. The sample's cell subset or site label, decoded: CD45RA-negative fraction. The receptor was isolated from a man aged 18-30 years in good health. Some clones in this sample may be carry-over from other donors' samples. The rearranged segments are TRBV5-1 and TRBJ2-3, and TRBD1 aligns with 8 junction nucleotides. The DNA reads TGCGCCAGCGGAACAGGGGGTCAGGCCTCCACAGATACGCAGTATTTT. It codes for CASGTGGQASTDTQYF.